The next 27 T cell receptor beta chains were all read from a single sample in a study of early T cells in non-severe SARS-CoV-2 infection. Each CDR3 protein gets one entry after TCRdb re-called the 5' RACE reads with MiXCR. The table records tens of thousands of distinct CDR3 sequences, around a tenth of them present only once. Sequenced material: whole blood. The receptors derive from an adult who was a healthcare worker with PCR-confirmed SARS-CoV-2 infection or an uninfected control (not recorded which).

This clonotype was found a few times. This rearrangement joins TRBV12-3 or TRBV12-4 to TRBJ1-2; D possibly corresponds to TRBD1 (5 bases). The CDR3 is 14 residues long. With 6 bases removed from V and 7 bases from J, the gap between germline ends came to 18 bases. CDR3 protein: CASSLRSGDGGYTF. CDR3 in DNA: TGTGCCAGCAGCCTTAGGTCGGGGGATGGTGGCTACACCTTC.

With respect to this clonotype: One end of the junction fails to match germline, which may point to a read error. The V call is TRBV7-9, the J call TRBJ2-5, with D possibly being TRBD1 or TRBD2 (5 bases each). The CDR3 covers 16 residues. The germline gives CDR1 SEHNR, CDR2 FQNEAQ (reference sequence). CDR3 nucleotide sequence: TGTACCAGCAGCCGGGACGGGCGCATACGAGGGGAGACCCAGTACTTC. Protein: CTSSRDGRIRGETQYF.

This clonotype was seen at least ten times. The J gene is TRBJ2-5, the V gene TRBV11-2; the D is unclear. Germline-derived CDR1 and CDR2 are SGHAT and FQNNGV. The CDR3 runs 17 residues. V was pared by 5 bases and J by 2 bases, with 21 bases between. The CDR3 DNA reads as TGTGCCAGCAGCCAACAGATTCAACCAGTTAGACAAGAGACCCAGTACTTC. It specifies CASSQQIQPVRQETQYF.

The gene calls are TRBV7-8 and TRBJ2-5; TRBD2 agrees at 10 bases. With 1 base clipped from V and 3 bases from J, the junction kept 5 bases outside the gene matches. Per the germline V gene, CDR1 is SGHVS and CDR2 is FQNEAQ. The CDR3 is 16 residues long. CDR3 amino acids: CASSLVLAGGEETQYF. CDR3 nucleotide sequence: TGTGCCAGCAGCTTAGTGTTAGCGGGAGGTGAAGAGACCCAGTACTTC. The complete variable domain, with remaining parts taken from reference TRBV7-8 and TRBJ2-5, reads GAGVSQSPRYKVAKRGQDVALRCDPISGHVSLFWYQQALGQGPEFLTYFQNEAQLDKSGLPSDRFFAERPEGSVSTLKIQRTQQEDSAVYLCASSLVLAGGEETQYFGPGTRLLVL.

The chain couples TRBV3-1 to TRBJ2-1, with TRBD2 matching 7 bases. Germline V gene data show CDR1 as LGHDT and CDR2 as YNNKEL (reference sequence). V dropped 6 bases and J dropped 7; count of bases not matched to a gene: 12. The length of the CDR3 is 15 residues. The CDR3 DNA is TGTGCCAGCAGTTGGCTAGGCGGGAGTTTAAATGAGCAGTTCTTC. It codes for CASSWLGGSLNEQFF.

The genes are TRBV20-1 and TRBJ2-1, with 8 bases lining up with TRBD2. J lost 12 bases, V lost 1 base, and 11 bases had no gene match. The CDR3 totals 14 residues. Germline assignment: CDR1 DFQATT and CDR2 SNEGSKA (reference sequence). The CDR3 region is CSARGVAGKEGQFF. The CDR3 DNA follows: TGCAGTGCTAGAGGGGTAGCGGGGAAGGAAGGGCAGTTCTTC.

This clonotype has a count of ten or more. V usage is TRBV4-2 and J usage is TRBJ1-3; a possible D gene is TRBD1 (5 bases). The CDR3 sequence is 19 residues long. Germline V gene data show CDR1 as LGHNA and CDR2 as YNFKEQ. Deletions cut 0 bases from V and 0 bases from J, with 18 bases between. CDR3 in DNA: TGTGCCAGCAGCCAAGAAAGGATGTGGGAGGGACGCTCTGGAAACACCATATATTTT. Encoded protein: CASSQERMWEGRSGNTIYF.

Many counts were recorded for this clonotype. V and J are TRBV27 and TRBJ2-7; 7 nucleotides agree with TRBD1. Germline CDR1 reads MNHEY; CDR2 reads SMNVEV (reference sequence). The length of the CDR3 is 13 residues. V lost 5 bases and J lost 1; bases outside the gene matches: 2. CDR3 nucleotides: TGTGCCAGCAGTCAGACAGGGTCCTACGAGCAGTACTTC. Its protein product is CASSQTGSYEQYF.

This clonotype was observed many times. The V and J genes are TRBV12-3 or TRBV12-4 and TRBJ2-5; possibly TRBD2 for D (6 bases). The CDR3 runs 13 residues. V was clipped by 4 bases and J by 4 bases, with 10 bases between them. The DNA of the CDR3 is TGTGCCAGCAGTTGGGGGGTCGCAGAGACCCAGTACTTC. Protein sequence: CASSWGVAETQYF.

The V gene is TRBV15, the J gene TRBJ1-5, with 7 bases fitting TRBD1. The CDR3 runs to 14 residues. Looked up from germline, CDR1 is LNHNV and CDR2 is YYDKDF (reference sequence). The V and J ends lost 8 bases and 3 bases, in that order; junction bases with no gene match: 7. The CDR3 DNA reads as TGTGCCACCGAGGGCAGGGGGAACAATCAGCCCCAGCATTTT. The encoded protein is CATEGRGNNQPQHF.

This clonotype has only a few counts. The DNA of the CDR3 is TGTGCCAGCCGGTGGGGGACCACAGATACGCAGTATTTT. Amino acid sequence: CASRWGTTDTQYF. The chain has TRBV7-9 and TRBJ2-3; D assignment may be TRBD1 or TRBD2 (5 bases each). There are 13 residues in the CDR3. The germline V gene has CDR1 SEHNR and CDR2 FQNEAQ (reference sequence). Trimming took off 8 bases at V and 2 bases at J, with 11 bases between the two ends.

This clonotype was recorded at least ten times. The chain joins TRBV7-2 to TRBJ2-5; 9 positions agree with TRBD2. The CDR3 spans 16 residues. Germline V lookup: CDR1 SGHTA, CDR2 FQGNSA. J gave up 7 bases and V 5 bases, and 14 bases lay outside the gene matches. The CDR3, as DNA: TGTGCCAGCAGCCCACACTCTAGCGGGGTCCGGGGGACCCAGTACTTC. It is translated as CASSPHSSGVRGTQYF.

This clonotype was detected many times. V usage is TRBV20-1 and J usage is TRBJ1-1; 7 nucleotides agree with TRBD1. With V trimmed by 3 bases and J by 1 base, 2 bases remained unmatched. The CDR3 runs to 13 residues. The germline CDR1 and CDR2 sequences are DFQATT and SNEGSKA (reference sequence). The CDR3 coding sequence is TGCAGTGCTAGGGGACAGTCGAACACTGAAGCTTTCTTT. It specifies CSARGQSNTEAFF.

In its sample, this clonotype was seen many times. The chain couples TRBV20-1 to TRBJ2-3; D uncertain. Germline assignment: CDR1 DFQATT and CDR2 SNEGSKA (reference sequence). Deletions cut 0 bases from V and 2 bases from J, with 12 bases between. CDR3 length: 15 residues. CDR3 amino acids: CSARDLLRATDTQYF. The CDR3 coding sequence is TGCAGTGCTAGAGATCTTCTCCGGGCCACAGATACGCAGTATTTT.

The V call is TRBV6-5, the J call TRBJ2-7; either TRBD1 or TRBD2 may fit D (5 bases each). Germline CDR1 reads MNHEY; CDR2 reads SVGAGI. CDR3 length: 11 amino acids. The CDR3 DNA follows: TGTGCATCTGGGGGAAACTACGAGCAGTACTTC. Residues: CASGGNYEQYF.

There are many counts of this clonotype. The chain combines TRBV6-5 with TRBJ2-7, with 7 bases matching TRBD1. Per the germline V gene, CDR1 is MNHEY and CDR2 is SVGAGI. The J segment lost 1 base and the V segment lost 2 bases, leaving 2 bases of the junction unmatched. The CDR3 is 14 amino acids. CDR3 loop: CASSYRDRSYEQYF. Written as DNA, the CDR3 is TGTGCCAGCAGTTACCGGGACAGATCCTACGAGCAGTACTTC.

V is TRBV21-1 and J is TRBJ2-2; TRBD2 is the table's D call, not checked against the DNA. TRBV21-1 is a pseudogene. This CDR3 contains 18 residues. CDR3 coding DNA: TGTGCCAGCAGCAAAGGGACTAGCGGCCCCACGAACACCGGGGAGCTGTTTTTT. It encodes CASSKGTSGPTNTGELFF.

In its sample, this clonotype was seen many times. The chain uses TRBV29-1 and TRBJ2-5; D might be TRBD1 (5 bases). Germline V gene data show CDR1 as SQVTM and CDR2 as ANQGSEA. This CDR3 contains 12 residues. V was cut by 6 bases and J by 0 bases, with 8 bases left in between. The CDR3 DNA reads as TGCAGCGTCCAGGGTTACCAAGAGACCCAGTACTTC. The encoded protein is CSVQGYQETQYF.

The gene calls are TRBV18 and TRBJ1-2; the D is unclear. CDR1 KGHSH and CDR2 LQKENI come from the germline V gene. Trimming took off 3 bases at V and 2 bases at J, with 7 bases between the two ends. The CDR3 contains 13 residues. CDR3 in DNA: TGTGCCAGCTCACCCGGCGGGAACTATGGCTACACCTTC. This gives the protein CASSPGGNYGYTF.

Points on this clonotype: Possible read error: a much larger clone is one base away. The chain employs TRBV19 and TRBJ2-6, with no clear D. The CDR3 contains 15 residues. CDR1 LNHDA and CDR2 SQIVND come from the germline V gene (reference sequence). The CDR3 sequence: CASTLTTSRANVLTF. The DNA of the CDR3 is TGTGCCAGTACCCTCACAACCTCTAGGGCCAACGTCCTGACTTTC.

The chain joins TRBV29-1 to TRBJ2-5; D remains ambiguous. The CDR3 covers 12 residues. V dropped 4 bases and J dropped 2 bases, with 8 bases sitting between them. Germline values: CDR1 SQVTM, CDR2 ANQGSEA. CDR3 nucleotides: TGCAGCGTTGCTGAAGCACAAGAGACCCAGTACTTC. Amino acids: CSVAEAQETQYF.

This clonotype occurred many times. V is TRBV7-8 and J is TRBJ2-3, with D hard to call. The CDR3 spans 15 residues. Germline CDR1 SGHVS, CDR2 FQNEAQ. V lost 1 base, J lost 3 bases, and 11 bases lay in between. CDR3 in amino acids: CASSLGFGFTDTQYF. The CDR3 nucleotides are TGTGCCAGCAGCTTAGGTTTCGGCTTTACAGATACGCAGTATTTT.

This clonotype was detected many times. The chain links TRBV12-3 or TRBV12-4 to TRBJ2-6; D not resolved. Trimming shortened V by 7 bases and J by 0 bases, and 16 bases separated the two germline ends. This CDR3 is 17 amino acids long. The CDR3 region is CASTPSNGRSGANVLTF. The CDR3 DNA reads as TGTGCCAGCACCCCATCCAACGGACGCTCTGGGGCCAACGTCCTGACTTTC.

The chain couples TRBV5-1 to TRBJ2-5; maybe TRBD1 (6 bases). Germline V lookup: CDR1 SGHRS, CDR2 YFSETQ. The V and J ends lost 2 bases and 1 base respectively, with 9 bases between them. This CDR3 comprises 14 residues. This CDR3 is CASSFTGIQETQYF. The CDR3 DNA follows: TGCGCCAGCAGCTTCACAGGGATCCAAGAGACCCAGTACTTC.

This clonotype was seen many times. The rearrangement joins TRBV7-2 to TRBJ1-6; D not certain. Trimming took off 4 bases at V and 3 bases at J, with 10 bases between the two ends. The CDR3 loop spans 15 amino acids. In germline, CDR1 is SGHTA, CDR2 FQGNSA. CDR3 region: CASSSDIFYNSPLHF. The DNA of the CDR3 is TGTGCCAGCAGCTCAGACATCTTCTATAATTCACCCCTCCACTTT.

This clonotype has a handful of counts. The chain combines TRBV12-3 or TRBV12-4 with TRBJ2-5; D may be TRBD1 (5 bases). Trimming removed 0 bases at V and 2 bases at J, with 13 bases between. The CDR3 length is 16 residues. The CDR3 DNA follows: TGTGCCAGCAGTTTAGCGCGCCGGCAGGGACAAGAGACCCAGTACTTC. It translates to CASSLARRQGQETQYF.

The J gene is TRBJ2-7, the V gene TRBV6-1; D might be TRBD1 (6 bases). The CDR3 contains 14 residues. CDR1 and CDR2 from the germline V gene are MNHNS and SASEGT. V was trimmed by 6 bases and J by 3 bases, leaving 15 bases between them. CDR3 residues: CASRAPDSFYEQYF. The CDR3 DNA is TGTGCCAGCAGAGCCCCGGACAGCTTCTACGAGCAGTACTTC.